One sample yielded the 14 T cell receptor beta chains listed below, sequenced in a study of T cells after posttransplantation cyclophosphamide. Control samples came 1 year after myeloablative marrow transplants with methotrexate plus calcineurin inhibitor. Sequencing was performed with immunoSEQ multiplex PCR; in TCRdb, only in-frame clones are kept and a portion is missing. The sample includes 9,500 to 10,000 clones, around nine tenths seen only once; the top ten take more than 20%. The sequencing here drew on PBMCs, taken after an allogeneic stem cell transplant with a calcineurin inhibitor and methotrexate. The receptors stem from a young adult male patient who received an allogeneic stem cell transplant from an unrelated donor, was CMV-positive, and had no GVHD. Some T cells may possibly be graft donor cells.

This sequence joins TRBV10-3 and TRBJ1-6; the D gene is possibly TRBD1 (6 bases). The CDR3 covers 15 residues. CDR1 is ENHRY, CDR2 SYGVKD, per germline. Trimming took off 4 bases at V and 7 bases at J, with 14 bases between the two ends. In DNA, the CDR3 is TGTGCCATCAGTGCCACAGGGTTGGGAAATTCACCCCTCCACTTT. Its protein is CAISATGLGNSPLHF.

V is TRBV6-5 and J is TRBJ2-7, with 9 bases matching TRBD2. This CDR3 is 15 amino acids long. The J segment lost 1 base and the V segment lost 8 bases, leaving 9 bases of the junction unmatched. Germline V gene sequence: CDR1 MNHEY, CDR2 SVGAGI. The CDR3 protein is CASSRGRGLSYEQYF. Here the CDR3 DNA reads TGTGCCAGCTCCCGCGGGAGGGGGCTTTCCTACGAGCAGTACTTC.

The chain recombines TRBV14 with TRBJ2-7, with D perhaps matching TRBD2 (5 bases). Germline loops: CDR1 SGHDN, CDR2 FVKESK. The CDR3 runs 13 residues. V shed 3 bases and J shed 4 bases, with 10 bases lying between them. CDR3 nucleotides: TGTGCCAGCAGCCACAGAGAGGGATACGAGCAGTACTTC. The encoded protein is CASSHREGYEQYF. Full variable domain (rest looked up from reference TRBV14 and TRBJ2-7): EAGVTQFPSHSVIEKGQTVTLRCDPISGHDNLYWYRRVMGKEIKFLLHFVKESKQDESGMPNNRFLAERTGGTYSTLKVQPAELEDSGVYFCASSHREGYEQYFGPGTRLTVT.

The chain has TRBV4-3 and TRBJ1-2; TRBD1 aligns across 8 bases. CDR1 and CDR2 from the germline V gene are LGHNA and YSLEER. This CDR3 region has 17 residues. The V gene end was trimmed by 0 bases and the J gene end by 7 bases; junction bases not matched to a gene: 13. CDR3 DNA sequence: TGCGCCAGCAGCCAAGATCCCGGGACAGGCGCGGGGGCTGGCTACACCTTC. Translating gives CASSQDPGTGAGAGYTF.

This clone was detected once. The gene calls are TRBV19 and TRBJ2-5, with TRBD1 as a possible D gene (6 bases). This CDR3 region has 13 residues. Germline CDR1 is LNHDA and CDR2 is SQIVND (reference sequence). The V gene lost 1 base and the J gene lost 4 bases, with 7 bases spanning the gap. The chain's CDR3 is CASSIGGGETQYF. CDR3 DNA: TGTGCCAGTAGTATAGGAGGGGGAGAGACCCAGTACTTC. Supplemented by reference TRBV19 and TRBJ2-5, the full variable domain reads DGGITQSPKYLFRKEGQNVTLSCEQNLNHDAMYWYRQDPGQGLRLIYYSQIVNDFQKGDIAEGYSVSREKKESFPLTVTSAQKNPTAFYLCASSIGGGETQYFGPGTRLLVL.

The CDR3 region is CASRTGDRVLNTEAFF. The CDR3 bases are TGTGCCAGTAGGACGGGGGACCGCGTCCTGAACACTGAAGCTTTCTTT. The chain carries TRBV19 and TRBJ1-1, with TRBD1 as a possible D gene (5 bases). In germline, CDR1 is LNHDA, CDR2 SQIVND (reference sequence). Trimming removed 6 bases at V and 0 bases at J, with 17 bases between. CDR3 length: 16 residues.

This chain joins TRBV5-4 and TRBJ2-4; 7 positions agree with TRBD2. After removal of 3 bases from V and 2 bases from J, the junction contained 5 bases not matched to a gene. The CDR3 loop spans 15 amino acids. In germline, CDR1 is SGHNT, CDR2 YYREEE (reference sequence). The CDR3 spells CASSSTSVSKNIQYF. DNA for the CDR3: TGTGCCAGCAGCTCAACTAGCGTTTCCAAAAACATTCAGTACTTC.

The chain has TRBV7-2 and TRBJ2-5, with D uncertain. The ends were cut back, 5 bases at V and 5 bases at J, with 12 bases in the middle. The CDR3 loop spans 13 amino acids. Germline values: CDR1 SGHTA, CDR2 FQGNSA. CDR3: CASSPDGSETQYF. The CDR3 bases are TGTGCCAGCAGCCCAGATGGTTCCGAGACCCAGTACTTC.

This clone was detected only once. This rearrangement joins TRBV2 to TRBJ2-3, with 11 nucleotides matching TRBD2. This CDR3 is 16 amino acids long. Germline CDR1 reads SNHLY; CDR2 reads FYNNEI. With V trimmed by 4 bases and J by 2 bases, 5 bases remained unmatched. The CDR3 bases are TGTGCCAGCAGTGGGTGGACTAGCGGGCTCACAGATACGCAGTATTTT. Its translation: CASSGWTSGLTDTQYF.

The V call is TRBV7-9, the J call TRBJ2-1; 7 positions match TRBD2. J gave up 3 bases and V 4 bases, and 6 bases lay outside the gene matches. This CDR3 is built from 15 residues. The germline V gene has CDR1 SEHNR and CDR2 FQNEAQ (reference sequence). The CDR3 coding sequence is TGTGCCAGCAGCTCCACTAGCGCGGGCTACAATGAGCAGTTCTTC. Translating it yields CASSSTSAGYNEQFF.

Points on this clone: The sample has other DNA sequences that encode this CDR3 too. V usage is TRBV6-5 and J usage is TRBJ2-7, with a weak D call TRBD2 (5 bases). The germline V and J ends were trimmed by 0 bases and 7 bases, with 10 bases remaining between them. The CDR3 runs to 13 residues. Germline CDR1 reads MNHEY; CDR2 reads SVGAGI. DNA of the CDR3: TGTGCCAGCAGTTACTCTTTGTCGGGGGAGCAGTACGTC. Protein: CASSYSLSGEQYV.

The V and J genes are TRBV28 and TRBJ2-3, with D maybe TRBD2 (5 bases). The CDR3 contains 16 residues. Trimming cost V 6 bases and J 0 bases, with 16 bases left between them. Germline values: CDR1 MDHEN, CDR2 SYDVKM. The CDR3 coding sequence is TGTGCCAGCAGCGAGGAAGGACGGGGAAGCACAGATACGCAGTATTTT. Its protein product is CASSEEGRGSTDTQYF.

V and J are TRBV7-9 and TRBJ1-4; unclear D gene. The germline CDR1 and CDR2 sequences are SEHNR and FQNEAQ (reference sequence). This CDR3 has 13 residues. V lost 8 bases, J lost 8 bases, and 15 bases lay in between. The chain's CDR3 is CASGRDNAEKLFF. In DNA form, the CDR3 reads TGTGCCAGCGGGAGGGATAATGCGGAAAAACTGTTTTTT. Filled out from reference TRBV7-9 and TRBJ1-4, the complete variable domain reads DTGVSQNPRHKITKRGQNVTFRCDPISEHNRLYWYRQTLGQGPEFLTYFQNEAQLEKSRLLSDRFSAERPKGSFSTLEIQRTEQGDSAMYLCASGRDNAEKLFFGSGTQLSVL.

The chain carries TRBV28 and TRBJ1-3; the D gene is possibly TRBD1 (6 bases). The germline V and J ends were trimmed by 1 base and 0 bases, with 16 bases remaining between them. Germline V CDR1 and CDR2: MDHEN, SYDVKM. The CDR3 sequence is 18 residues long. CDR3 sequence reads: CASSLYGPGQRSGNTIYF. CDR3 DNA sequence: TGTGCCAGCAGTTTATACGGCCCCGGACAGCGCTCTGGAAACACCATATATTTT.